The 5 T cell receptor beta chains reported below all come from one sample, sequenced in a study of shared clonotypes between healthy human individuals. The protocol was immunoSEQ multiplex PCR, while the TCRdb copy is restricted to in-frame clones and leaves out a portion. The sample consists of around 1 million clones, 76% of them appearing once. Input material: memory CD4+ T cells sorted from blood. Stated subset: CD45RA-negative fraction. These receptors were collected from a man in his late teens or twenties in good health.

The chain combines TRBV2 with TRBJ1-1; a possible D gene is TRBD1 (6 bases). Trimming removed 4 bases from V and 1 base from J, with 13 bases in between. Looked up from germline, CDR1 is SNHLY and CDR2 is FYNNEI. This CDR3 has 15 residues. CDR3 region: CASSVFGGQNTEAFF. Here the CDR3 DNA reads TGTGCCAGCAGTGTCTTCGGGGGCCAGAACACTGAAGCTTTCTTT.

V is TRBV19 and J is TRBJ2-2; D is possibly TRBD1 (6 bases). V dropped 9 bases and J dropped 3 bases, with 20 bases sitting between them. The germline gives CDR1 LNHDA, CDR2 SQIVND (reference sequence). The length of the CDR3 is 16 residues. Written as DNA, the CDR3 is TGTGCCAGCCGAAAGGGGGTTACAGTGGACACCGGGGAGCTGTTTTTT. This translates into CASRKGVTVDTGELFF.

The sample holds one count of this clone. The chain recombines TRBV5-1 with TRBJ2-7; 8 bases agree with TRBD1. With 4 bases clipped from V and 4 bases from J, the junction kept 13 bases outside the gene matches. CDR1 and CDR2 (germline): SGHRS, YFSETQ. The CDR3 loop spans 16 amino acids. For the CDR3, the DNA is TGCGCCAGCAGCCCCATAAGCCAGGGGGCGGGATACGAGCAGTACTTC. Amino acid sequence: CASSPISQGAGYEQYF.

For this clone: Since a far larger clone is one base different, this is likely a read error. CDR3 residues: CANSLSAGGYTF. The CDR3 nucleotides are TGTGCCAACAGTTTATCGGCAGGTGGCTACACCTTC. The genes are TRBV28 and TRBJ1-2; D is uncertain. Germline V gives CDR1 MDHEN, CDR2 SYDVKM. The CDR3 has 12 amino acids.

This clone has a handful of counts. V gene TRBV19 combines with J gene TRBJ2-2, with 10 bases fitting TRBD1. Germline CDR1 and CDR2: LNHDA and SQIVND (reference sequence). V lost 6 bases to trimming and J lost 6 bases; unmatched junction nucleotides: 4. The CDR3 loop spans 14 amino acids. CDR3 DNA sequence: TGTGCCAGTAGAAGACAGGGGGCGTCCGGGGAGCTGTTTTTT. Protein product: CASRRQGASGELFF.